The present entry profiles one TCR beta chain with its context. These data come from a study of T cells in Graves' hyperthyroidism and ophthalmopathy. Regions amplified from RNA transcripts were the TCR beta CDR3 regions. With the HTBI primer set, the TCR CDR3 went through a first round of RT-PCR. From the multiplex PCR reads, TCRdb called clonotypes with MiXCR, one entry per CDR3 protein. The repertoire consists of around 450,000 distinct CDR3 sequences, with 15% to 17% occurring once and the leading ten covering around 7%. Per germline, CDR1 SNHLY and CDR2 FYNNEI. V was clipped by 4 bases and J by 7 bases, with 14 bases between them. The length of the CDR3 is 14 residues.

Sequences were obtained from blood. The TCR comes from a woman younger than 30 with Graves' hyperthyroidism. The gene calls are TRBV2 and TRBJ2-1; unclear D gene. The CDR3 nucleotides are TGTGCCAGCAGTGTTAGGTCTCGTGGAAATGAGCAGTTCTTC. The encoded protein is CASSVRSRGNEQFF.